This entry describes one T cell receptor (beta chain). Its antigen is unidentified. These data belong to a study of Tregs in tolerant kidney transplant recipients. V was pared by 2 bases and J by 4 bases, with 3 bases between. Germline loops: CDR1 SGHDT, CDR2 YYEEEE. The CDR3 loop spans 11 amino acids. Related graft donors supplied nonmyeloablative bone marrow transplants, and mixed chimerism was transient. Unstimulated regulatory T cells (CD4+CD25+CD127-), CD4+CD25- non-regulatory cells, CD4 and CD8 cells were FACS-sorted from thawed PBMCs. Overall study results and limits: Donor-specific Treg expansion exceeded global Treg expansion in tolerant patients, suggesting antigen drive. Findings come from small patient numbers and require larger validation.

Sequenced by immunoSEQ multiplex PCR; TCRdb stores in-frame clones only, minus some. The sample lists approximately 90,000 clones, 90% to 95% occurring once. This receptor was taken from a human patient who received a combined kidney and bone marrow transplant. Some T cells could come from the graft donor. The rearrangement links TRBV5-6 to TRBJ2-5; D is unclear. The sample was CD4+ T cells from blood (PBMCs), taken 12 months after the transplant. In nucleotides, the CDR3 is TGTGCCAGCAGCTTTCTAGAGACCCAGTACTTC. Translated: CASSFLETQYF.